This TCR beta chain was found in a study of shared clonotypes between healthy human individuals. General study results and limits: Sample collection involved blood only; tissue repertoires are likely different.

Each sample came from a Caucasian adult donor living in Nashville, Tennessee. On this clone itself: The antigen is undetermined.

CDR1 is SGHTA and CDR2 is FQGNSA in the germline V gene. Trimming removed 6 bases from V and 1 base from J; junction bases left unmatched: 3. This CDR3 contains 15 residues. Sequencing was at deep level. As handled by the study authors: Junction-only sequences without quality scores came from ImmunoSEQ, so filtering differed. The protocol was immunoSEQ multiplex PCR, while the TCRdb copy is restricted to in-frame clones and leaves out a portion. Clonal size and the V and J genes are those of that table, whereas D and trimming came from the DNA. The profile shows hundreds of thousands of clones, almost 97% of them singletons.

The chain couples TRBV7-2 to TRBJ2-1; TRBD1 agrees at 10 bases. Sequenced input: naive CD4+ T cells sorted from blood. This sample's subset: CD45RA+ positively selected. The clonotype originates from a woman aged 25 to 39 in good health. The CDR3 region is CASSGTGDSYNEQFF. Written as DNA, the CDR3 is TGTGCCAGCAGTGGGACAGGGGATTCCTACAATGAGCAGTTCTTC.